This T cell receptor (beta chain) was sequenced during a study of shared T cell receptors in the human thymus (dated by TCRdb to the early 2020s). Concerning the study at large: The study examined how self-reactive, shared T-cell receptor alpha chains are generated in the human thymus.

On this clone: Its antigen is unknown. The input lacks base qualities; no much larger clone sits a single base away.

From the cysteine up to the phenylalanine, the CDR3 has a length of 15 residues. Solely the CDR3 DNA is kept, with 45 bases framed from the first base. Looking up the germline V gene yields CDR1 MNHEY and CDR2 SVGAGI. Trimming costs V 3 bases and J 5 bases, and their ends lie 14 bases apart. Receptor libraries were prepared by the immunoSEQ multiplex PCR assay. TCRdb retrieved this table from immuneACCESS and kept in-frame rearrangements only. Not all clones are present; in checked studies, unresolved V genes account for under half, and no reason is known for the remainder. This sample has approximately 490,000 clones in its table, and approximately 80% of those were observed once. 0.013% of the sample is in the top ten clones. This same sample was also part of a study on human thymus T cells. The second paper further reports: In Finland, the donors were immunologically healthy infants who were having open corrective cardiac surgery for congenital heart defects. Thymus tissue was obtained as surgical resects removed during corrective cardiac surgery. Both the thymic and the peripheral blood repertoires appeared to show biased V and J gene segment usage. Highly overlapping thymic TCR repertoires among unrelated individuals were reported in the related research. The study described the TCR alpha and beta repertoires in under ten infant thymus samples and four matching peripheral blood samples. Donor ages ranging from 7 to 244 days were recorded, and over 5 male and a couple of female infants were included in the cohort. After being mechanically released from the tissue, thymocytes were kept at -70 degrees C in pellets of about 9-32 million cells. A QIAsymphony instrument was used to extract genomic DNA from frozen cell pellets. TCRB and TCRAD loci were amplified from a standardized quantity of quality-controlled genomic DNA using the immunoSEQ multiplex PCR assay. The amplicons covered the V(D)J region and were long enough to include the CDR3 and to identify the V and J genes. The amplicons were sequenced on an Illumina platform via the commercial immunoSEQ service. Primer bias and sequencing errors were corrected as previously described, and TCRAD and TCRB definitions were based on the IMGT database. The repertoires were analysed using immunoSEQ Analyzer 3.0 and VDJTools for basic statistics, V/J segment usage, diversity estimates, rarefaction and pairwise overlap. To estimate diversity, the Chao1, ChaoE, Efron-Thisted, Shannon and inverse Simpson indices were applied, and diversity was also estimated on datasets down-sampled to the smallest sample. Repertoire overlap was determined by strict matching of CDR3 nucleotide sequence, V gene and J gene, and Jaccard-based multidimensional scaling clustering was applied. Thymus samples yielded on average around 850,000 unique TCRB clonotypes, compared with 70,000 to 85,000 from blood samples.

This sequence was found in a boy in the first two years of life with a congenital heart defect. Donor details come from another sample of the same person, matched by shared clones. The sequence is built from TRBV6-5 and TRBJ2-1; tentative D gene TRBD1, with 6 bases matching. Sequenced material: thymocytes. The DNA sequence follows: TGTGCCAGCAGTTATGTTACTAGGGGGAACAATGAGCAGTTCTTC. Its protein reads: CASSYVTRGNNEQFF.